This entry lists 30 T cell receptor beta chains sequenced from one sample in a study of shared clonotypes between healthy human individuals. The data were produced by immunoSEQ multiplex PCR, yet TCRdb's version contains in-frame clones alone and is incomplete. Among over 850,000 clones listed, 78% were seen once. Sequenced: memory CD4+ T cells from PBMCs. As to subset: CD45RA-negative fraction. Receptors were obtained from a young man in good health. Some clones in this sample may be carry-over from other donors' samples.

CDR3 sequence: CASSVDLAEHQETQYF. For the CDR3, the DNA is TGTGCCAGCAGCGTAGATCTAGCGGAGCACCAAGAGACCCAGTACTTC. This chain connects TRBV9 to TRBJ2-5, with 7 bases lining up with TRBD2. Trimming removed 0 bases from V and 0 bases from J; junction bases left unmatched: 5. Germline V gene data show CDR1 as SGDLS and CDR2 as YYNGEE. This CDR3 region has 16 residues. The complete variable domain, with remaining parts taken from reference TRBV9 and TRBJ2-5, reads DSGVTQTPKHLITATGQRVTLRCSPRSGDLSVYWYQQSLDQGLQFLIQYYNGEERAKGNILERFSAQQFPDLHSELNLSSLELGDSALYFCASSVDLAEHQETQYFGPGTRLLVL.

A remark on this clone: A much larger clone lies one base from this, so it may be a read error. The chain is built from TRBV30 and TRBJ2-1; D not certain. The CDR3 has 15 residues. The V end lost 4 bases, the J end lost 8 bases, and 21 bases lay between the germline ends. Germline CDR1 GTSNPN, CDR2 SVGIG (reference sequence). DNA of the CDR3: TGTGCCTGGACCCGGAAGGGCCGTCCTCGGGATGAGCAGTTCTTC. It is translated as CAWTRKGRPRDEQFF.

The chain uses TRBV5-4 and TRBJ2-2; D uncertain. Trimming cost V 0 bases and J 4 bases, with 10 bases left between them. The CDR3 loop spans 15 amino acids. The germline CDR1 and CDR2 sequences are SGHNT and YYREEE (reference sequence). The CDR3 nucleotides read TGTGCCAGCAGCTTGGTGGCGGACGGCACCGGGGAGCTGTTTTTT. Encoded protein: CASSLVADGTGELFF.

This chain links TRBV5-4 with TRBJ2-3; 8 bases fit TRBD2. The CDR3 runs 17 residues. Trimming took 4 bases from V and 4 from J; bases not matched to a gene: 14. Germline V gives CDR1 SGHNT, CDR2 YYREEE (reference sequence). CDR3 sequence (DNA): TGTGCCAGCAGCGACCCCCGGGGGGGGAATCAGGCAGATACGCAGTATTTT. It specifies CASSDPRGGNQADTQYF. The full variable domain, its missing parts supplied by reference TRBV5-4 and TRBJ2-3, is ETGVTQSPTHLIKTRGQQVTLRCSSQSGHNTVSWYQQALGQGPQFIFQYYREEENGRGNFPPRFSGLQFPNYSSELNVNALELDDSALYLCASSDPRGGNQADTQYFGPGTRLTVL.

This chain uses TRBV10-1 with TRBJ2-5; D possibly corresponds to TRBD1 (6 bases). Deletions cut 4 bases from V and 5 bases from J, with 14 bases between. Germline-derived CDR1 and CDR2 are WNHNN and SYGVQD (reference sequence). The length of the CDR3 is 14 residues. CDR3 DNA: TGCGCCAGCAGTGGATCAGGGGTTCTCGAGACCCAGTACTTC. Translated, it gives CASSGSGVLETQYF.

The rearrangement links TRBV10-3 to TRBJ2-1; D may be TRBD2 (7 bases). V dropped 3 bases and J dropped 5 bases, with 14 bases sitting between them. In germline, CDR1 is ENHRY, CDR2 SYGVKD. The CDR3 is made up of 15 amino acids. The CDR3 is CAISDQGGTHNEQFF. CDR3 DNA: TGTGCCATCAGTGACCAGGGAGGGACACACAATGAGCAGTTCTTC.

CDR3 region: CASSEGTGFRETQYF. In DNA form, the CDR3 reads TGTGCCAGCAGTGAGGGGACAGGTTTCCGAGAGACCCAGTACTTC. The genes are TRBV25-1 and TRBJ2-5; 8 nucleotides line up with TRBD1. The CDR3 sequence is 15 residues long. V lost 3 bases and J lost 4; bases outside the gene matches: 7. Germline values: CDR1 MGHDK, CDR2 SYGVNS.

The chain has TRBV6-5 and TRBJ2-6; D not certain. Trimming removed 2 bases at V and 2 bases at J, with 1 base between. Germline loops: CDR1 MNHEY, CDR2 SVGAGI. This CDR3 is built from 13 residues. CDR3: CASSYPGANVLTF. The CDR3 DNA is TGTGCCAGCAGTTACCCTGGGGCCAACGTCCTGACTTTC.

The rearrangement links TRBV5-1 to TRBJ1-1, with 7 bases that match TRBD1. There are 18 residues in the CDR3. Trimming removed 0 bases from V and 0 bases from J; junction bases left unmatched: 11. Germline CDR1 reads SGHRS; CDR2 reads YFSETQ. CDR3 nucleotide sequence: TGCGCCAGCAGCTTGGGGGGACAGCCCCAGTGGGTGAACACTGAAGCTTTCTTT. As protein: CASSLGGQPQWVNTEAFF.

Comment on this clone: Other nucleotide sequences in the sample specify the same CDR3. V and J are TRBV2 and TRBJ1-5; D call uncertain. The V gene lost 7 bases and the J gene lost 3 bases, with 7 bases spanning the gap. The CDR3 sequence is 12 residues long. Germline loops: CDR1 SNHLY, CDR2 FYNNEI. CDR3 region: CASKGDNQPQHF. The CDR3 DNA reads TGTGCCAGCAAGGGTGACAATCAGCCCCAGCATTTT.

The chain links TRBV28 to TRBJ1-2; no definite D call. This CDR3 has 12 amino acids. In germline, CDR1 is MDHEN, CDR2 SYDVKM. Trimming pared 1 base from V and 5 bases from J, leaving 5 bases between. The CDR3: CASSLSLYGYTF. The CDR3, as DNA: TGTGCCAGCAGTTTATCCCTATATGGCTACACCTTC.

The V gene is TRBV2, the J gene TRBJ2-5; TRBD1 matches at 7 bases. The CDR3 covers 13 residues. J gave up 5 bases and V 4 bases, and 4 bases lay outside the gene matches. CDR1 SNHLY and CDR2 FYNNEI come from the germline V gene. The CDR3 sequence is CASSAGQAETQYF. CDR3 DNA sequence: TGTGCCAGCAGTGCCGGACAGGCCGAGACCCAGTACTTC.

This clone was picked up one time. V is TRBV29-1 and J is TRBJ2-2; D not certain. Germline V lookup: CDR1 SQVTM, CDR2 ANQGSEA. Between the trimmed V and J ends, which lost 5 bases and 0 bases, there was a span of 7 bases. This CDR3 is 13 amino acids long. The CDR3 protein is CSVRRSNTGELFF. In DNA, the CDR3 is TGCAGCGTTCGCAGGTCGAACACCGGGGAGCTGTTTTTT.

This sequence joins TRBV10-3 and TRBJ2-3; 9 positions match TRBD1. J was trimmed by 5 bases and V by 2 bases; bases with no gene match: 5. The CDR3 covers 15 residues. Germline CDR1 reads ENHRY; CDR2 reads SYGVKD. CDR3 sequence reads: CAISEPGQGIDTQYF. The CDR3 bases are TGTGCCATCAGTGAGCCGGGACAGGGTATAGATACGCAGTATTTT.

The gene calls are TRBV10-3 and TRBJ2-1; TRBD2 agrees at 9 bases. Germline V gives CDR1 ENHRY, CDR2 SYGVKD. There are 15 residues in the CDR3. The V gene end was trimmed by 6 bases and the J gene end by 7 bases; junction bases not matched to a gene: 10. CDR3 sequence: CAIRKTGLALNEQFF. The CDR3 coding sequence is TGTGCCATCAGGAAAACGGGACTAGCACTTAATGAGCAGTTCTTC.

Turning to this clone: Other DNA sequences within the sample encode an identical CDR3. The V and J genes are TRBV27 and TRBJ2-3; no definite D call. The CDR3 contains 14 residues. Looked up from germline, CDR1 is MNHEY and CDR2 is SMNVEV (reference sequence). Trimming removed 1 base at V and 3 bases at J, with 8 bases between. CDR3 DNA sequence: TGTGCCAGCAGTTTATACAAGGCAACAGATACGCAGTATTTT. This codes for CASSLYKATDTQYF.

The rearrangement joins TRBV7-6 to TRBJ2-3; a possible D gene is TRBD2 (5 bases). CDR1 is SGHVS and CDR2 is FNYEAQ in the germline V gene. Trimming removed 5 bases at V and 2 bases at J, with 14 bases between. The CDR3 consists of 15 residues. The CDR3 region is CASSLRRQITDTQYF. The CDR3 bases are TGTGCCAGCAGCCTGAGGAGGCAGATCACAGATACGCAGTATTTT.

This chain uses TRBV6-5 with TRBJ2-7; 9 nucleotides align to TRBD1. Trimming cost V 6 bases and J 5 bases; bases outside gene matches: 11. CDR1 MNHEY and CDR2 SVGAGI come from the germline V gene. This CDR3 comprises 15 residues. The CDR3 region is CASSPPDRGGNEQYF. CDR3 DNA: TGTGCCAGCAGCCCACCGGACAGGGGTGGCAACGAGCAGTACTTC.

The chain has TRBV19 and TRBJ2-2; D remains unclear. Germline CDR1 reads LNHDA; CDR2 reads SQIVND (reference sequence). The CDR3 has 13 amino acids. V gave up 4 bases and J gave up 7 bases, with 10 bases separating them. CDR3 region: CASSTGPDGELFF. The CDR3 bases are TGTGCCAGTAGTACCGGTCCGGACGGGGAGCTGTTTTTT. Filled out from reference TRBV19 and TRBJ2-2, the complete variable domain reads DGGITQSPKYLFRKEGQNVTLSCEQNLNHDAMYWYRQDPGQGLRLIYYSQIVNDFQKGDIAEGYSVSREKKESFPLTVTSAQKNPTAFYLCASSTGPDGELFFGEGSRLTVL.

This chain joins TRBV28 and TRBJ1-2; 7 bases match TRBD1. In germline, CDR1 is MDHEN, CDR2 SYDVKM. V shed 4 bases, J shed 8 bases, and the junction held 7 bases outside the gene matches. The CDR3 has 13 residues. In DNA form, the CDR3 reads TGTGCCAGCAGTTCGACAGGGAGAGAAGGCTACACCTTC. It codes for CASSSTGREGYTF.

The J gene is TRBJ1-2, the V gene TRBV29-1; D unclear. V was clipped by 0 bases and J by 2 bases, with 7 bases between them. CDR3 length equals 13 residues. From germline, CDR1 is SQVTM and CDR2 ANQGSEA. DNA of the CDR3: TGCAGCGTTGAAGATTCCCAGAACTATGGCTACACCTTC. Protein: CSVEDSQNYGYTF.

This sequence joins TRBV5-1 and TRBJ2-1; D gene uncertain. Trimming cost V 4 bases and J 0 bases, with 8 bases left between them. Per germline, CDR1 SGHRS and CDR2 YFSETQ. The CDR3 has 14 residues. The CDR3 loop is CASSPSISYNEQFF. Written as DNA, the CDR3 is TGCGCCAGCAGCCCGTCAATCTCCTACAATGAGCAGTTCTTC.

In this sample, this clone turned up a few times. V usage is TRBV7-7 and J usage is TRBJ2-5; D is undetermined. This CDR3 contains 16 residues. Germline CDR1 is SSHAT and CDR2 is FNYEAQ (reference sequence). The germline V and J ends were trimmed by 1 base and 5 bases, with 17 bases remaining between them. The CDR3 loop reads CASSLGNAVAEETQYF. The CDR3 region has the DNA TGTGCCAGCAGCTTAGGGAATGCGGTTGCGGAGGAGACCCAGTACTTC.

J is TRBJ2-3 and V is TRBV7-3, with D tentatively TRBD1 (7 bases). The V gene lost 5 bases and the J gene lost 0 bases, with 15 bases spanning the gap. The CDR3 covers 16 residues. Germline-derived CDR1 and CDR2 are SGHTA and FQGTGA. The CDR3 spells CASSLLQGRSTDTQYF. CDR3 DNA: TGTGCCAGCAGCCTTTTACAGGGGAGGAGCACAGATACGCAGTATTTT.

The genes are TRBV6-1 and TRBJ2-4; the match to TRBD2 covers 9 bases. Germline loops: CDR1 MNHNS, CDR2 SASEGT. The V gene end was trimmed by 7 bases and the J gene end by 5 bases; junction bases not matched to a gene: 9. There are 15 residues in the CDR3. For the CDR3, the DNA is TGTGCCAGCAAAAGGCTAGCGGGATATCAAAACATTCAGTACTTC. It yields the protein CASKRLAGYQNIQYF.

The chain has TRBV28 and TRBJ1-2; D is possibly TRBD1 (5 bases). Trimming took 8 bases from V and 7 from J, leaving 17 bases between them. The CDR3 totals 13 residues. Germline V gene sequence: CDR1 MDHEN, CDR2 SYDVKM. The CDR3 protein is CASQGRDLFGYTF. The CDR3 region has the DNA TGTGCCAGCCAGGGCAGGGACCTCTTTGGCTACACCTTC.

The chain combines TRBV11-2 with TRBJ2-7, with 8 nucleotides matching TRBD1. CDR3 length: 13 amino acids. Trimming took 5 bases from V and 3 from J; bases not matched to a gene: 3. Germline assignment: CDR1 SGHAT and CDR2 FQNNGV. Here the CDR3 reads CASSPDRGYEQYF. The CDR3 coding sequence is TGTGCCAGCAGCCCTGACAGGGGCTACGAGCAGTACTTC.

The chain couples TRBV7-9 to TRBJ2-3; the match to TRBD2 covers 8 bases. V was clipped by 6 bases and J by 0 bases; unmatched bases: 5. The germline gives CDR1 SEHNR, CDR2 FQNEAQ (reference sequence). The CDR3 is 15 amino acids. The CDR3, as DNA: TGTGCCAGCAGGTCCGGGACTAGAAGCACAGATACGCAGTATTTT. Amino acid sequence: CASRSGTRSTDTQYF.

This clone came up once. V usage is TRBV5-4 and J usage is TRBJ1-1, with 12 bases fitting TRBD1. Losses at the gene ends were 5 bases for V and 5 bases for J; bases not matched to a gene: 10. The CDR3 length is 16 residues. Germline V CDR1 and CDR2: SGHNT, YYREEE (reference sequence). CDR3 DNA sequence: TGTGCCAGCAGAACCGGGACAGGGGGCGCGAGGACTGAAGCTTTCTTT. As protein: CASRTGTGGARTEAFF. The full variable domain, its missing parts supplied by reference TRBV5-4 and TRBJ1-1, is ETGVTQSPTHLIKTRGQQVTLRCSSQSGHNTVSWYQQALGQGPQFIFQYYREEENGRGNFPPRFSGLQFPNYSSELNVNALELDDSALYLCASRTGTGGARTEAFFGQGTRLTVV.

The V and J genes are TRBV28 and TRBJ2-1; 10 bases fit TRBD2. V lost 7 bases to trimming and J lost 3 bases; unmatched junction nucleotides: 21. The germline CDR1 and CDR2 sequences are MDHEN and SYDVKM. The CDR3 covers 20 residues. CDR3 in DNA: TGTGCCAGCATCCTGACGGGGGCTAGCGGGAGAGGTAAGGGCTACAATGAGCAGTTCTTC. Translated: CASILTGASGRGKGYNEQFF. Full variable domain (outside the CDR3, taken from reference TRBV28 and TRBJ2-1): DVKVTQSSRYLVKRTGEKVFLECVQDMDHENMFWYRQDPGLGLRLIYFSYDVKMKEKGDIPEGYSVSREKKERFSLILESASTNQTSMYLCASILTGASGRGKGYNEQFFGPGTRLTVL.